The 29 T cell receptor beta chains given below trace back to one sample, sequenced in a study of CD8+CD57+ T cells in acquired aplastic anemia. By flow cytometry, patients selected for sequencing had shown an expansion of CD8+CD57+ cells. The TCR beta profiling, which covered VDJ combination and CDR3 sequence, was carried out using genomic DNA as the template. A single record per CDR3 protein comes from TCRdb applying MiXCR to the reads. The sample includes a few hundred thousand distinct CDR3 sequences, 45% to 65% of them seen just once. Input material: sorted CD4+, CD8+, or CD8+CD57+ T cells (not recorded which) from PBMCs. The receptors originated from a human donor with aplastic anemia.

Of note for this clonotype: A junction end diverges from the germline sequence, so it may reflect a read error. The rearrangement uses TRBV11-2 and TRBJ2-7; D is unclear. CDR1 and CDR2 (germline): SGHAT, FQNNGV. The CDR3 length is 13 residues. In DNA form, the CDR3 reads TGTGCCAGCAGCTTAGCTACGGGCTACGAGCAGCACTTC. This codes for CASSLATGYEQHF.

This clonotype was detected many times. The CDR3 DNA sequence: TGTGCCAGCAGCGTATCCTTGGCTGCTGGAAACACCATATATTTT. This sequence encodes CASSVSLAAGNTIYF. V and J are TRBV9 and TRBJ1-3; D remains ambiguous. The CDR3 has 15 amino acids. Trimming stripped 1 base from V and 2 bases from J, with 10 bases between. The germline gives CDR1 SGDLS, CDR2 YYNGEE.

Many counts were recorded for this clonotype. This chain links TRBV10-3 with TRBJ1-5; no clear D gene. The length of the CDR3 is 15 residues. The V and J ends lost 0 bases and 1 base respectively, with 7 bases between them. In germline, CDR1 is ENHRY, CDR2 SYGVKD. CDR3 loop: CAISESDPSNQPQHF. In nucleotides, the CDR3 is TGTGCCATCAGTGAGTCGGACCCGAGCAATCAGCCCCAGCATTTT.

This clonotype appeared once. One end of the junction does not line up with germline, which may come from a read error. The chain uses TRBV10-2 and TRBJ1-1; D gene ambiguous. The CDR3 loop spans 15 amino acids. CDR1 is WSHSY and CDR2 is SAAADI in the germline V gene. The CDR3 nucleotides read TGCGCCAGCAGAAGGGATGGCATTGGAAACACTGGAGCTTTCTTT. Amino acids: CASRRDGIGNTGAFF.

This clonotype has more than one count but fewer than ten. The chain combines TRBV7-8 with TRBJ1-5, with D hard to call. There are 13 residues in the CDR3. V lost 1 base and J lost 3, with 4 bases in between. From germline, CDR1 is SGHVS and CDR2 FQNEAQ. For the CDR3, the DNA is TGTGCCAGCAGCTTAGTGGTCAATCAGCCCCAGCATTTT. This gives the protein CASSLVVNQPQHF.

This clonotype occurred many times. This chain joins TRBV25-1 and TRBJ1-2; 7 bases match TRBD1. From germline, CDR1 is MGHDK and CDR2 SYGVNS. The CDR3 is 14 residues long. The trim removed 4 bases at V and 3 bases at J, leaving 5 bases unmatched. The CDR3: CASSATGLDYGYTF. CDR3 DNA: TGTGCCAGCAGTGCGACAGGGCTTGACTATGGCTACACCTTC.

This clonotype was picked up many times. The V gene is TRBV10-1, the J gene TRBJ2-3; D gene unclear. Between the trimmed V and J ends, which lost 0 bases and 7 bases, there was a span of 11 bases. CDR3 length: 14 residues. Germline assignment: CDR1 WNHNN and CDR2 SYGVQD (reference sequence). CDR3: CASSESRQGNTQYF. The CDR3 nucleotides read TGCGCCAGCAGTGAGTCCAGACAAGGGAATACGCAGTATTTT.

On this clonotype: The junction and the germline gene differ at one end; a read error may be behind it. The chain is built from TRBV2 and TRBJ1-4, with 7 bases identical to TRBD1. Germline CDR1 is SNHLY and CDR2 is FYNNEI. CDR3 size: 14 residues. The CDR3 loop reads CAGSVQGTNEKLLF. CDR3 in DNA: TGTGCCGGCAGCGTACAGGGGACTAATGAAAAACTGCTTTTT.

The sample holds a few counts of this clonotype. The chain links TRBV24-1 to TRBJ1-5; D unresolved. The CDR3 has 13 residues. Trimming left V 4 bases short and J 7 bases short, with 10 bases between. Germline loops: CDR1 KGHDR, CDR2 SFDVKD. The CDR3, as DNA: TGTGCCACCAGTGACCCAGGAGGACAGCCCCAGCATTTT. Its protein product is CATSDPGGQPQHF.

V is TRBV20-1 and J is TRBJ1-3; the D is unclear. V was pared by 4 bases and J by 1 base, with 8 bases between. This CDR3 region has 13 residues. Germline CDR1 reads DFQATT; CDR2 reads SNEGSKA (reference sequence). In nucleotides, the CDR3 is TGCAGTGCTACGAGAGGATCTGGAAACACCATATATTTT. Translating it yields CSATRGSGNTIYF.

The gene calls are TRBV19 and TRBJ2-5, with D possibly TRBD1 on 6 matching bases. This CDR3 comprises 13 residues. V lost 4 bases and J lost 5, with 11 bases in between. Germline values: CDR1 LNHDA, CDR2 SQIVND (reference sequence). CDR3 protein: CASSTGALETQYF. The CDR3 DNA reads as TGTGCCAGTAGTACAGGGGCTCTGGAGACCCAGTACTTC. Based on the CDR3 plus reference TRBV19 and TRBJ2-5, the full variable domain is DGGITQSPKYLFRKEGQNVTLSCEQNLNHDAMYWYRQDPGQGLRLIYYSQIVNDFQKGDIAEGYSVSREKKESFPLTVTSAQKNPTAFYLCASSTGALETQYFGPGTRLLVL.

The chain combines TRBV2 with TRBJ2-5; D is undetermined. CDR3 length: 8 residues. Germline V gene sequence: CDR1 SNHLY, CDR2 FYNNEI. The V gene lost 8 bases and the J gene lost 8 bases, with 3 bases spanning the gap. The CDR3 sequence is CASGTQYF. In DNA form, the CDR3 reads TGTGCCAGCGGTACCCAGTACTTC. The complete variable domain, with remaining parts taken from reference TRBV2 and TRBJ2-5, reads EPEVTQTPSHQVTQMGQEVILRCVPISNHLYFYWYRQILGQKVEFLVSFYNNEISEKSEIFDDQFSVERPDGSNFTLKIRSTKLEDSAMYFCASGTQYFGPGTRLLVL.

V and J are TRBV10-3 and TRBJ1-6; possibly TRBD1 for D (5 bases). There are 15 residues in the CDR3. The V gene lost 10 bases and the J gene lost 6 bases, with 19 bases spanning the gap. The germline V gene encodes CDR1 ENHRY and CDR2 SYGVKD. The CDR3 protein is CATVNEVGGNSPLHF. The CDR3 region has the DNA TGTGCCACCGTAAATGAAGTGGGGGGTAATTCACCCCTCCACTTT.

This chain links TRBV19 with TRBJ1-2; D is uncertain. The CDR3 is made up of 11 amino acids. Germline loops: CDR1 LNHDA, CDR2 SQIVND (reference sequence). Trimming removed 5 bases from V and 3 bases from J, with 4 bases in between. DNA for the CDR3: TGTGCCAGTAGTCTGCACTATGGCTACACCTTC. It translates to CASSLHYGYTF.

This clonotype appeared many times. J is TRBJ1-5 and V is TRBV12-3 or TRBV12-4; 8 nucleotides agree with TRBD1. Losses at the gene ends were 7 bases for V and 1 base for J; bases not matched to a gene: 9. CDR3 length: 16 amino acids. CDR3 amino acids: CASTTQGGASNQPQHF. The CDR3 coding sequence is TGTGCCAGCACTACACAGGGGGGGGCGAGCAATCAGCCCCAGCATTTT.

The rearrangement joins TRBV12-3 or TRBV12-4 to TRBJ2-7; 7 nucleotides match TRBD1. The V gene end was trimmed by 6 bases and the J gene end by 3 bases; junction bases not matched to a gene: 14. This CDR3 is 16 amino acids long. The CDR3 bases are TGTGCCAGCAGCTTAAGACAGGGTGGAGAGGGCTACGAGCAGTACTTC. Amino acid sequence: CASSLRQGGEGYEQYF.

The genes are TRBV29-1 and TRBJ2-5; possibly TRBD2 for D (5 bases). CDR3 size: 12 residues. Deletions cut 7 bases from V and 3 bases from J, with 12 bases between. CDR1 and CDR2 from the germline V gene are SQVTM and ANQGSEA. The DNA for the CDR3 is TGCAGCGCTCGCGAGAGGGAAGAGACCCAGTACTTC. Its protein product is CSAREREETQYF.

The J gene is TRBJ1-5, the V gene TRBV19; D might be TRBD1 (6 bases). Deletions cut 6 bases from V and 14 bases from J, with 17 bases between. The CDR3 spans 12 residues. Germline V gene sequence: CDR1 LNHDA, CDR2 SQIVND (reference sequence). Here the CDR3 DNA reads TGTGCCAGTAGCTCACAGGGTAGGTACGAGCATTTT. It codes for CASSSQGRYEHF.

V gene TRBV7-9 combines with J gene TRBJ1-4; a weak D match, TRBD1 (6 bases). This CDR3 is built from 15 residues. Germline CDR1 SEHNR, CDR2 FQNEAQ (reference sequence). Between the trimmed V and J ends, which lost 7 bases and 0 bases, there was a span of 12 bases. In DNA form, the CDR3 reads TGTGCCAGCAACGCCGCAGGGGCAACTAATGAAAAACTGTTTTTT. Translated, it gives CASNAAGATNEKLFF.

The rearrangement uses TRBV18 and TRBJ2-5, with a weak D call TRBD2 (5 bases). V dropped 3 bases and J dropped 5 bases, with 13 bases sitting between them. Germline V gene sequence: CDR1 KGHSH, CDR2 LQKENI. CDR3 length equals 14 residues. CDR3 sequence: CASSPRGQGETQYF. CDR3 nucleotide sequence: TGTGCCAGCTCACCGCGAGGGCAAGGGGAGACCCAGTACTTC.

The chain has TRBV7-8 and TRBJ1-1, with a tentative D call TRBD1 (6 bases). The CDR3 contains 16 residues. The germline V gene has CDR1 SGHVS and CDR2 FQNEAQ. V was clipped by 0 bases and J by 3 bases, with 14 bases between them. Written as DNA, the CDR3 is TGTGCCAGCAGCTTAGCGGAGGGGGGATTGGACACTGAAGCTTTCTTT. Protein product: CASSLAEGGLDTEAFF.

The chain carries TRBV2 and TRBJ2-5; the match to TRBD2 covers 11 bases. Trimming took 6 bases from V and 5 from J; bases not matched to a gene: 11. The CDR3 consists of 16 residues. The germline V gene encodes CDR1 SNHLY and CDR2 FYNNEI. In nucleotides, the CDR3 is TGTGCCAGCAGAGAAATAGCGGGGGGGTCTATTGAGACCCAGTACTTC. Translation: CASREIAGGSIETQYF. Full variable domain (missing parts from reference TRBV2 and TRBJ2-5): EPEVTQTPSHQVTQMGQEVILRCVPISNHLYFYWYRQILGQKVEFLVSFYNNEISEKSEIFDDQFSVERPDGSNFTLKIRSTKLEDSAMYFCASREIAGGSIETQYFGPGTRLLVL.

The chain joins TRBV10-3 to TRBJ2-5; 7 bases align to TRBD1. CDR1 and CDR2 from the germline V gene are ENHRY and SYGVKD. This CDR3 comprises 13 residues. With V trimmed by 6 bases and J by 4 bases, 5 bases remained unmatched. The CDR3 reads CAISDREGETQYF. CDR3 in DNA: TGTGCCATCAGCGACAGGGAAGGAGAGACCCAGTACTTC.

This clonotype was counted ten times or more. The chain uses TRBV20-1 and TRBJ2-5; 8 nucleotides align to TRBD2. The germline gives CDR1 DFQATT, CDR2 SNEGSKA (reference sequence). With 1 base clipped from V and 4 bases from J, the junction kept 5 bases outside the gene matches. The CDR3 sequence is 14 residues long. CDR3 region: CSARAGTSTETQYF. The CDR3 bases are TGCAGTGCTAGAGCCGGGACTAGTACAGAGACCCAGTACTTC.

Ten or more counts support this clonotype. The chain combines TRBV20-1 with TRBJ2-6; D gene unclear. The length of the CDR3 is 14 residues. In germline, CDR1 is DFQATT, CDR2 SNEGSKA (reference sequence). The V end lost 1 base, the J end lost 4 bases, and 8 bases lay between the germline ends. The CDR3 loop reads CSARGGKGANVLTF. CDR3 nucleotide sequence: TGCAGTGCTAGAGGGGGAAAAGGGGCCAACGTCCTGACTTTC.

The chain couples TRBV20-1 to TRBJ1-4; D not resolved. CDR1 DFQATT and CDR2 SNEGSKA come from the germline V gene (reference sequence). The CDR3 loop spans 10 amino acids. The germline V and J ends were trimmed by 6 bases and 8 bases, with 7 bases remaining between them. CDR3 sequence: CSALEEKLFF. CDR3 nucleotide sequence: TGCAGTGCCTTAGAAGAAAAACTGTTTTTT.

Regarding this clonotype: A much larger clonotype is one base distant, so this may be a read error. The V call is TRBV11-2, the J call TRBJ2-5, with 14 bases fitting TRBD2. The CDR3 covers 16 residues. Per the germline V gene, CDR1 is SGHAT and CDR2 is FQNNGV. Here the CDR3 DNA reads TGTGCCAGCAGCTTAGGGGGACTAGCGGGAGTAGAGACCCAGCACTTC. Encoded protein: CASSLGGLAGVETQHF.

The chain joins TRBV7-2 to TRBJ1-2; 7 nucleotides line up with TRBD1. The ends lost 5 bases at V and 7 bases at J; junction bases unmatched: 13. The CDR3 sequence is 15 residues long. The germline V gene has CDR1 SGHTA and CDR2 FQGNSA. CDR3 amino acids: CASSRVVGGASGYTF. The CDR3 region has the DNA TGTGCCAGCAGCCGTGTTGTAGGGGGCGCCTCTGGCTACACCTTC. Using reference TRBV7-2 and TRBJ1-2 for the parts outside the CDR3, the full variable domain is GAGVSQSPSNKVTEKGKDVELRCDPISGHTALYWYRQSLGQGLEFLIYFQGNSAPDKSGLPSDRFSAERTGGSVSTLTIQRTQQEDSAVYLCASSRVVGGASGYTFGSGTRLTVV.

The chain links TRBV20-1 to TRBJ2-5, with D perhaps assigned TRBD1 or TRBD2 (6 bases each). Germline assignment: CDR1 DFQATT and CDR2 SNEGSKA (reference sequence). The CDR3 runs 14 residues. V was trimmed by 3 bases and J by 5 bases, leaving 16 bases between them. In DNA, the CDR3 is TGCAGTGCTAGGATCCGACCGGGGGCCGAGACCCAGTACTTC. It translates to CSARIRPGAETQYF.